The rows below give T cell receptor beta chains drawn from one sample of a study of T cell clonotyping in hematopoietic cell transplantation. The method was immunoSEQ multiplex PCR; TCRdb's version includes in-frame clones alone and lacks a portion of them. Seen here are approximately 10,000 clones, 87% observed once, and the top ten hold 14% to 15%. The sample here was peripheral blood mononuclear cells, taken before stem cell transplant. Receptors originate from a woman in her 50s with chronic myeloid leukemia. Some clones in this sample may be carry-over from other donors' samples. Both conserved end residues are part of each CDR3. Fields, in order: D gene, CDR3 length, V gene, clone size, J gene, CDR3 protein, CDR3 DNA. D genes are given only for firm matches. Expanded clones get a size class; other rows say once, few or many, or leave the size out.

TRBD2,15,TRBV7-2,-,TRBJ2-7,CASSLVAGGPNEQYF,TGTGCCAGCAGCTTAGTGGCGGGAGGGCCGAACGAGCAGTACTTC
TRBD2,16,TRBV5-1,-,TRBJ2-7,CASSLLTSGSSYEQYF,TGCGCCAGCAGCCTTCTGACTAGCGGGAGCTCCTACGAGCAGTACTTC
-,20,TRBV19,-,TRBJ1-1,CASSIAPSGAGGYPNTEAFF,TGTGCCAGTAGTATAGCCCCGAGTGGTGCAGGAGGATACCCGAACACTGAAGCTTTCTTT
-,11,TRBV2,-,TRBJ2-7,CASSENYEQYF,TGTGCCAGCAGTGAGAACTACGAGCAGTACTTC
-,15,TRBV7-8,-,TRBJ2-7,CASSLEGVSSYEQYF,TGTGCCAGCAGCTTAGAAGGGGTTAGCTCCTACGAGCAGTACTTC
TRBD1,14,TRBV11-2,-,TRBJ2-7,CASSLDHQGDEQYF,TGTGCCAGCAGCTTAGATCATCAGGGGGACGAGCAGTACTTC
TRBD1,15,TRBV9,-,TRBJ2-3,CASSVVGTDTDTQYF,TGTGCCAGCAGCGTAGTTGGGACAGACACAGATACGCAGTATTTT
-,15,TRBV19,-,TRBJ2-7,CASSIDRGQSYEQYF,TGTGCCAGTAGTATAGATCGTGGACAGTCCTACGAGCAGTACTTC
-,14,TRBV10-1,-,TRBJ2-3,CASSEFRLEDTQYF,TGCGCCAGCAGTGAGTTTAGACTCGAAGATACGCAGTATTTT
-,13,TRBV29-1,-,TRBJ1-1,CSVQDRKNTEAFF,TGCAGCGTTCAGGACAGAAAGAACACTGAAGCTTTCTTT
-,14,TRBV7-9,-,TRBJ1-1,CASSLLGGNTEAFF,TGTGCCAGCAGCTTATTAGGTGGGAACACTGAAGCTTTCTTT
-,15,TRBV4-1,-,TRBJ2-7,CASSQEERSSYEQYF,TGCGCCAGCAGCCAAGAAGAGCGGTCCTCCTACGAGCAGTACTTC
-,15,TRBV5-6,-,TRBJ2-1,CASSLSGDWIDEQFF,TGTGCCAGCAGCTTATCCGGAGATTGGATTGATGAGCAGTTCTTC
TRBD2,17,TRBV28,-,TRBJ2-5,CASSFPRGTSEGVTQYF,TGTGCCAGCAGTTTTCCCCGGGGGACTAGCGAGGGGGTGACCCAGTACTTC
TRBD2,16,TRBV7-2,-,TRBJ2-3,CASSLASGGLVDTQYF,TGTGCCAGCAGCTTAGCTAGCGGGGGTCTGGTAGATACGCAGTATTTT
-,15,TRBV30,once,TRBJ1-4,CAWSVRTALNEKLFF,TGTGCCTGGAGTGTACGCACAGCGTTGAATGAAAAACTGTTTTTT
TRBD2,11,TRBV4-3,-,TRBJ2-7,CASSLGLAGDF,TGCGCCAGCAGCCTCGGACTAGCGGGGGACTTC
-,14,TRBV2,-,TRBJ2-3,CASSRSTSTDTQYF,TGTGCCAGCTCTCGGTCGACTAGCACAGATACGCAGTATTTT
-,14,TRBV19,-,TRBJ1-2,CASSMTGVRDGYTF,TGTGCCAGTAGTATGACAGGCGTACGGGATGGCTACACCTTC
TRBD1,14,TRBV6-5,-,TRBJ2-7,CASSRTGGIYEQYF,TGTGCCAGCAGTCGGACAGGGGGAATCTACGAGCAGTACTTC
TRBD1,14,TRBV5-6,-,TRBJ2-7,CASSLDDRGNEQYF,TGTGCCAGCAGCTTGGATGACAGGGGTAACGAGCAGTACTTC
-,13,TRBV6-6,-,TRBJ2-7,CASRVRDSYEQYF,TGTGCCAGCAGGGTACGAGACTCCTACGAGCAGTACTTC
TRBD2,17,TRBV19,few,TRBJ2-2,CASAAAVLAVPTGELFF,TGTGCCAGTGCGGCTGCGGTGCTAGCGGTACCGACCGGGGAGCTGTTTTTT
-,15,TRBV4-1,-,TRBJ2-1,CASSQDQGSYNEQFF,TGCGCCAGCAGCCAAGACCAAGGGTCCTACAATGAGCAGTTCTTC
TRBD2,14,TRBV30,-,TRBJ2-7,CAWSVSSGSYEQYF,TGTGCCTGGAGTGTCTCTAGCGGGAGTTACGAGCAGTACTTC
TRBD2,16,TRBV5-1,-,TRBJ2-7,CASSLKGLAVGTRQYF,TGCGCCAGCAGCTTGAAAGGACTAGCGGTAGGTACGAGGCAGTACTTC
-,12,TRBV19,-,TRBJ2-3,CASSLSTDTQYF,TGTGCCAGTAGTCTAAGCACAGATACGCAGTATTTT
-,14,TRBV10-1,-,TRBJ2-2,CASSAARNTGELFF,TGCGCCAGCAGTGCGGCTAGGAACACCGGGGAGCTGTTTTTT
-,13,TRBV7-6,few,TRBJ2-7,CASRKSSSYEQYF,TGTGCCAGCAGAAAGTCTAGCTCCTACGAGCAGTACTTC
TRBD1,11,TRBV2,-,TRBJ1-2,CASSRQGGYTF,TGTGCCAGCAGCAGACAGGGAGGCTACACCTTC
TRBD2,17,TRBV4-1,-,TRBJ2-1,CASSQETSGRVLNEQFF,TGCGCCAGCAGCCAAGAGACTAGCGGGAGGGTTCTCAATGAGCAGTTCTTC